In this sample, the clone carrying this T cell receptor beta chain turned up a few times. The data originate from a study of CD8+ T cells in alopecia areata. Extracted from the samples, RNA was reverse transcribed into cDNA to serve as the sequencing template. The repertoire was sequenced with immunoSEQ multiplex PCR; TCRdb's copy has only in-frame clones and lacks some. The data hold more than 200,000 clones, with around 43% observed a single time. Treatment here: oral pan-JAK inhibitor, 5-10 mg twice daily. This specimen consisted of CD4+ T cells sorted from blood, obtained at approximately week 36, from a patient treated with tofacitinib. This TCR came from a human donor with alopecia areata.

The CDR3 nucleotides are TGTGCCAGCAGCTTAGGTGCTAGCGGGAGGTCCTCCATTCAGTACTTC. Translating gives CASSLGASGRSSIQYF. V gene TRBV11-2 combines with J gene TRBJ2-4; 11 bases line up with TRBD2. The CDR3 covers 16 residues. V trimming: 1 base; J trimming: 9 bases; junction bases outside the gene matches: 8. Germline CDR1 is SGHAT and CDR2 is FQNNGV.